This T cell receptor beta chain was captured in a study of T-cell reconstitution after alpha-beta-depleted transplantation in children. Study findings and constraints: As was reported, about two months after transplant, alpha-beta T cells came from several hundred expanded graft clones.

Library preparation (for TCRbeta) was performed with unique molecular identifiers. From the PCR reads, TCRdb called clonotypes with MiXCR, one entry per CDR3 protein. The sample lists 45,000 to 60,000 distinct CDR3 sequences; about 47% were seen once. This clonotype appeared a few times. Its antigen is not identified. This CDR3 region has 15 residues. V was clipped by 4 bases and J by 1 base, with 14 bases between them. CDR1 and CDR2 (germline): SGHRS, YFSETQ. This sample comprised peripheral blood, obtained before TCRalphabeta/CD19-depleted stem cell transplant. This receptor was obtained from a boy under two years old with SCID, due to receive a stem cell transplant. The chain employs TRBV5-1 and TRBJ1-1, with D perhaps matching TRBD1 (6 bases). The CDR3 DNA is TGCGCCAGCAGCGGAAACCAGGGGCCGAACACTGAAGCTTTCTTT. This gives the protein CASSGNQGPNTEAFF. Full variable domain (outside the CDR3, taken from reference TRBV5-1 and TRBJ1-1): KAGVTQTPRYLIKTRGQQVTLSCSPISGHRSVSWYQQTPGQGLQFLFEYFSETQRNKGNFPGRFSGRQFSNSRSEMNVSTLELGDSALYLCASSGNQGPNTEAFFGQGTRLTVV.